This TCR beta chain was captured by sequencing in a study of blood T cell repertoires in COVID-19. Looking at the study overall: The United States, Italy and Spain provided the acute and convalescent COVID-19 samples.

The assay was immunoSEQ multiplex PCR, and TCRdb's table has in-frame clones only and misses some. The sample records about 440,000 clones, more than 70% being singletons. CDR3 size: 14 residues. Trimming pared 4 bases from V and 4 bases from J, leaving 14 bases between. The germline gives CDR1 SGHNT, CDR2 YYREEE (reference sequence). In its sample, this clone was seen a few times. The chain recombines TRBV5-4 with TRBJ1-1, with TRBD1 as a possible D gene (6 bases). This clonotype was sampled from a woman aged 45-65 years with COVID-19, enrolled during active disease. The source material was peripheral blood. CDR3 sequence reads: CASSGRGASTEAFF. CDR3 nucleotides: TGTGCCAGCAGCGGGAGGGGGGCGAGCACTGAAGCTTTCTTT.